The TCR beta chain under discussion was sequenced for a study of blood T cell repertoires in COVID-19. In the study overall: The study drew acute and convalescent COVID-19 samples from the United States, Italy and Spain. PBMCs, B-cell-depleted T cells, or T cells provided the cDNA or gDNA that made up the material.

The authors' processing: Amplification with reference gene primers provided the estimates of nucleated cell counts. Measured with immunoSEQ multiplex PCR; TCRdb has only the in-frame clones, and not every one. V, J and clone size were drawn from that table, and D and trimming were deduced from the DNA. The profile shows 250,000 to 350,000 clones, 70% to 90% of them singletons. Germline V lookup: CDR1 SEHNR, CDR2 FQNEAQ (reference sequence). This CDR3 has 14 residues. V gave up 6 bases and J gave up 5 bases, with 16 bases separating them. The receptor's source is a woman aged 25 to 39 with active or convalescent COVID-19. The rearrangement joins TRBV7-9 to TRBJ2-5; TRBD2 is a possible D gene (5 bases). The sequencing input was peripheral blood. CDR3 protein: CASSPPMPSETQYF. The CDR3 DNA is TGTGCCAGCAGTCCCCCTATGCCTAGCGAGACCCAGTACTTC. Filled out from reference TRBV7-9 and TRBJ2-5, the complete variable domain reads DTGVSQNPRHKITKRGQNVTFRCDPISEHNRLYWYRQTLGQGPEFLTYFQNEAQLEKSRLLSDRFSAERPKGSFSTLEIQRTEQGDSAMYLCASSPPMPSETQYFGPGTRLLVL.